This TCR beta chain was profiled in a study of shared clonotypes between healthy human individuals. Method: immunoSEQ multiplex PCR; TCRdb's copy keeps in-frame clones and lacks some. The table shows a few hundred thousand clones, with about 97% occurring only once. The CDR3 totals 11 residues. The ends were cut back, 3 bases at V and 4 bases at J, with 3 bases in the middle. In germline, CDR1 is MNHNS, CDR2 SASEGT. Study-wide points: Generally, naive subsets came out with larger estimated richness than memory subsets.

Notes on this clone: Its antigen remains unidentified.

The sample was memory CD8+ T cells sorted from blood. Documented subset: CD45RO+ cells pooled with CCR7-negative TemRA cells. The chain recombines TRBV6-1 with TRBJ1-2; no reliable D call. The clonotype originates from a man aged 25 to 40 in good health. The CDR3 DNA reads TGTGCCAGCAGTGACTTCTATGGCTACACCTTC. The encoded protein is CASSDFYGYTF.